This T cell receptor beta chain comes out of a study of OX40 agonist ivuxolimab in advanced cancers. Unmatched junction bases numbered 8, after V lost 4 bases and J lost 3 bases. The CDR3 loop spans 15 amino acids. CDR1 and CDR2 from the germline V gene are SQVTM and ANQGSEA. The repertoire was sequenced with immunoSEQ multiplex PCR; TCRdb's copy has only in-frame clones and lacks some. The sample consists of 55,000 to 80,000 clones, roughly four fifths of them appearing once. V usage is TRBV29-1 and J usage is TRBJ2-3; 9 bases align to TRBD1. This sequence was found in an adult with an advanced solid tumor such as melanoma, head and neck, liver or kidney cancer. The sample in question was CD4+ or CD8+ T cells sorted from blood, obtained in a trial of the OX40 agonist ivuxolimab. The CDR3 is CSVAEGTGRTDTQYF. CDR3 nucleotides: TGCAGCGTTGCGGAAGGGACAGGGCGGACAGATACGCAGTATTTT.